Listed below are T cell receptor beta chains from one sample, sequenced in a study of neurological immune-mediated disorders. TCRdb called the 5' RACE reads again in MiXCR, with one record for every CDR3 protein. The table records some 80,000 distinct CDR3 sequences, roughly 4.3% of them present only once. Sequenced sample: PBMCs. These receptors were collected from a woman between 55 and 75 years old with multiple sclerosis. CDR3s include the opening cysteine and the closing phenylalanine or tryptophan. A D gene is named only where the DNA matches it firmly. Clone size is stated in some rows and not others, as once, few, many or a class when expanded.

many	TRBJ2-7	TRBV29-1	TRBD2	12	CSASSGRYEQYF	TGCAGCGCGTCTAGCGGGAGGTACGAGCAGTACTTC
many	TRBJ2-7	TRBV3-1	TRBD1	15	CASSQALTGGYEQYF	TGTGCCAGCAGCCAAGCTTTGACAGGGGGCTACGAGCAGTACTTC
many	TRBJ2-5	TRBV7-2	-	13	CASSRELQETQYF	TGTGCCAGCAGCCGAGAACTCCAAGAGACCCAGTACTTC
many	TRBJ2-2	TRBV3-1	TRBD2	13	CASSGTRTGELFF	TGTGCCAGCAGCGGGACTAGGACCGGGGAGCTGTTTTTT
many	TRBJ2-7	TRBV20-1	-	18	CSARGVGDNVTVSYEQYF	TGCAGTGCTAGAGGGGTCGGGGACAACGTTACAGTCTCCTACGAGCAGTACTTC
many	TRBJ1-3	TRBV5-1	TRBD1	15	CASSPGTGSGNTIYF	TGCGCCAGCAGCCCGGGGACAGGCTCTGGAAACACCATATATTTT
many	TRBJ1-5	TRBV2	-	14	CASSPNRANQPQHF	TGTGCCAGCAGCCCAAACAGGGCCAATCAGCCCCAGCATTTT
many	TRBJ1-5	TRBV5-1	-	16	CASSSGTLGTNQPQHF	TGCGCCAGCAGCTCGGGGACGCTAGGTACCAATCAGCCCCAGCATTTT
many	TRBJ2-3	TRBV11-2	TRBD2	19	CASSLVGSGGPYGTDTQYF	TGTGCCAGCAGCTTAGTTGGTAGCGGGGGGCCCTATGGCACAGATACGCAGTATTTT
many	TRBJ1-1	TRBV10-3	-	13	CAIMQGWNTEAFF	TGTGCCATCATGCAGGGTTGGAACACTGAAGCTTTCTTT
many	TRBJ1-1	TRBV10-2	-	12	CASSEWGAEAFF	TGCGCCAGCAGTGAGTGGGGGGCTGAAGCTTTCTTT
many	TRBJ2-7	TRBV4-1	TRBD2	15	CASSSLTSGGPEQYF	TGCGCCAGCAGCTCTCTGACTAGCGGGGGGCCCGAGCAGTACTTC
many	TRBJ2-3	TRBV7-9	-	13	CASSFGRTDTQYF	TGTGCCAGCAGCTTTGGCCGCACAGATACGCAGTATTTT
many	TRBJ2-5	TRBV29-1	-	14	CSVEVPHRPETQYF	TGCAGCGTTGAAGTACCTCACCGACCAGAGACCCAGTACTTC
many	TRBJ1-5	TRBV6-6	-	15	CASSYSRGRGQPQHF	TGTGCCAGCAGTTACTCTCGGGGGAGAGGTCAGCCCCAGCATTTT
-	TRBJ2-5	TRBV27	-	15	CASSLLGPGKETQYF	TGTGCCAGCAGTTTATTGGGCCCAGGGAAAGAGACCCAGTACTTC
many	TRBJ1-2	TRBV9	TRBD1	16	CASSPFRQGGRYGYTF	TGTGCCAGCAGCCCATTCCGACAGGGGGGTCGGTATGGCTACACCTTC
many	TRBJ2-3	TRBV20-1	-	16	CSAREAPSPPSDTQYF	TGCAGTGCTAGGGAGGCCCCGAGCCCCCCCTCAGATACGCAGTATTTT
many	TRBJ2-5	TRBV5-1	TRBD2	15	CASSLSSGGQETQYF	TGCGCCAGCAGCTTGAGTAGCGGGGGACAAGAGACCCAGTACTTC
many	TRBJ2-7	TRBV7-6	-	14	CASSSWDGSYEQYF	TGTGCCAGCAGCTCTTGGGACGGTTCCTACGAGCAGTACTTC
many	TRBJ2-1	TRBV12-3/TRBV12-4	-	14	CASSHGSSYNEQFF	TGTGCCAGCAGTCACGGGAGCTCCTACAATGAGCAGTTCTTC
many	TRBJ1-2	TRBV9	-	12	CASSPQDLGYTF	TGTGCCAGCAGCCCACAGGACCTAGGCTACACCTTC
many	TRBJ2-3	TRBV28	-	15	CASSFPLLGADTQYF	TGTGCCAGCAGTTTTCCCCTCCTAGGCGCAGATACGCAGTATTTT
many	TRBJ1-1	TRBV5-1	-	15	CASSFAGTPNTEAFF	TGCGCCAGCAGCTTCGCCGGGACTCCAAACACTGAAGCTTTCTTT